This T cell receptor beta chain appears in the sequencing data of a study of blood T cell repertoires in COVID-19. In the study overall: From the United States, Italy and Spain came samples of acute and convalescent COVID-19.

Authors' methods: How many nucleated cells were present was estimated from reference gene primer amplification. Using immunoSEQ multiplex PCR, the repertoire was profiled, and TCRdb retains in-frame clones only, with some absent. The V and J calls and clone size are taken from that table; D and trimming were inferred from the DNA. The profile shows some 330,000 clones, roughly 88% of them singletons. Trimming cost V 3 bases and J 0 bases, with 9 bases left between them. Per the germline V gene, CDR1 is SGHTA and CDR2 is FQGNSA. CDR3 size: 15 residues. V gene TRBV7-2 combines with J gene TRBJ1-3; no reliable D call. The sample consisted of peripheral blood. This TCR was sampled from a woman aged 50 to 65 with active or convalescent COVID-19. This CDR3 reads CASSFEGFSGNTIYF. The DNA for the CDR3 is TGTGCCAGCAGCTTCGAGGGCTTCTCTGGAAACACCATATATTTT.